This record concerns one T cell receptor (beta chain) sequence. Its antigen remains unidentified. Phlebotomy per donor yielded a single 2.5 ml blood sample. This specimen comes from a study of monozygotic twins with inflammatory bowel disease. With about 15 and 9 cycles respectively, two nested PCRs were carried out on TCRalpha and TCRbeta cDNA. TCRdb derives one entry per CDR3 protein from the 5' RACE reads, leaving out DNA. This specimen shows 140,000 to 150,000 distinct CDR3 sequences; the ten leading clones hold 0.95% to 1.5%. The CDR3 runs to 12 residues. Per the germline V gene, CDR1 is SGHVS and CDR2 is FQNEAQ. Study conclusions and caveats: IBD patients exhibited fewer clonotypes shared with other individuals than healthy twins, particularly with disease activity.

This TCR came from a human donor with ulcerative colitis or Crohn's disease, or a healthy co-twin of an affected twin (not recorded which). Material for sequencing was blood. V and J are TRBV7-8 and TRBJ1-2. The CDR3 region is CASSLDSPDYTF. Together with reference TRBV7-8 and TRBJ1-2, the CDR3 gives the full variable domain: GAGVSQSPRYKVAKRGQDVALRCDPISGHVSLFWYQQALGQGPEFLTYFQNEAQLDKSGLPSDRFFAERPEGSVSTLKIQRTQQEDSAVYLCASSLDSPDYTFGSGTRLTVV.